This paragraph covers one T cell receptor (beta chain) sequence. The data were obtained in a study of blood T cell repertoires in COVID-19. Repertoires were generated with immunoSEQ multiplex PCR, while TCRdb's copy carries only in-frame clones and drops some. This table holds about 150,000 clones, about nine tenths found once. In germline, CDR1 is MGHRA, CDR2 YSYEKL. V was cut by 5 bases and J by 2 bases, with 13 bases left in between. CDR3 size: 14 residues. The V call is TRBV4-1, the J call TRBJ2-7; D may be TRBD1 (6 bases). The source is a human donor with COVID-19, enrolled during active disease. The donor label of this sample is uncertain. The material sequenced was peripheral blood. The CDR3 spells CASSYEQGTYEQYF. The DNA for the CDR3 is TGCGCCAGCAGCTACGAACAGGGTACCTACGAGCAGTACTTC.